In this sample, the clone carrying this T cell receptor beta chain turned up a few times. What it recognizes is unknown. The data derive from a study of shared clonotypes between healthy human individuals. V gave up 6 bases and J gave up 2 bases, with 11 bases separating them. This CDR3 comprises 13 residues. Germline CDR1 KGHSH, CDR2 LQKENI. Points from the study as a whole: Clonotype sharing among donors likely depends on sequencing depth.

The table came from immunoSEQ multiplex PCR; TCRdb's copy has only in-frame clones and leaves some out. This sample has fewer than 650,000 clones; 75% to 85% occur once, and the top ten carry 13%. The material sequenced was PBMCs. The sequence was collected from a woman aged 40-49 years in good health. Some clones in this sample may be carry-over from other donors' samples. The genes are TRBV18 and TRBJ2-7; perhaps TRBD1 as D (5 bases). CDR3 DNA sequence: TGTGCCAGCTCCATCAGACAGACCTACGAGCAGTACTTC. Translating it yields CASSIRQTYEQYF.